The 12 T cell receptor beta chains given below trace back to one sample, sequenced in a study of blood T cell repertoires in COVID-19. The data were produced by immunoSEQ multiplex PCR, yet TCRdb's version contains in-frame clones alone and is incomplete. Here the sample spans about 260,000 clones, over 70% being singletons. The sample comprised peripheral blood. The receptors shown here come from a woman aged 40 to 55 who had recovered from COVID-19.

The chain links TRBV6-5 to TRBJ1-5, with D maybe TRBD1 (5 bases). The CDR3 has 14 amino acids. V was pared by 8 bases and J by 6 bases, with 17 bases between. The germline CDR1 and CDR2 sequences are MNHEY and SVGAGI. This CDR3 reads CASRLGGIGQPQHF. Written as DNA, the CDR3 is TGTGCCAGCCGTTTGGGGGGGATTGGTCAGCCCCAGCATTTT.

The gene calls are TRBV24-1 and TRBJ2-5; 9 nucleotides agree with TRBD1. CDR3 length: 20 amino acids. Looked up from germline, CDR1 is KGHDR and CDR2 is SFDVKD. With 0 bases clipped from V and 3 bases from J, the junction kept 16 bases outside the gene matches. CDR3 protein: CATSDLLGQGKAGVEETQYF. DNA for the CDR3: TGTGCCACCAGTGATTTGCTCGGACAGGGGAAAGCAGGAGTGGAAGAGACCCAGTACTTC.

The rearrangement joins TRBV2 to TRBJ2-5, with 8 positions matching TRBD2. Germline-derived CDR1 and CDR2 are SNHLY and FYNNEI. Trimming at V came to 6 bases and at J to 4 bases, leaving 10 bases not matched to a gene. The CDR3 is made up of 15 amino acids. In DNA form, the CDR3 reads TGTGCCAGCAGCCCCCCGGCGGGGGGTTCAGAGACCCAGTACTTC. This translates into CASSPPAGGSETQYF.

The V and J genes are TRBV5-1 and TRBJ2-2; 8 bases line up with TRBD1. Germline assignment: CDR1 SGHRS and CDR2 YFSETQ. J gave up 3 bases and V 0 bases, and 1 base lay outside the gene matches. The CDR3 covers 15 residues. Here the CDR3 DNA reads TGCGCCAGCAGCTTGGACAGGGGGGACACCGGGGAGCTGTTTTTT. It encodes CASSLDRGDTGELFF.

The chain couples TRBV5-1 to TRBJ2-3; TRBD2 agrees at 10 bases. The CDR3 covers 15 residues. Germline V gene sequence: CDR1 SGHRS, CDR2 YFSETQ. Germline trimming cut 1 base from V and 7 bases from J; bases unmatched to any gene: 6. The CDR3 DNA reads TGCGCCAGCAGCTTGAGTGTAGCGGGGGGAAATACGCAGTATTTT. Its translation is CASSLSVAGGNTQYF.

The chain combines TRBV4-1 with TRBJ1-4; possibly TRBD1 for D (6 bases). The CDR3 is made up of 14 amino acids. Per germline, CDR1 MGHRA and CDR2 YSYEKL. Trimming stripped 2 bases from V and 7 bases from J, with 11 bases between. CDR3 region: CASSQYRAGEKLFF. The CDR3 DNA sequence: TGCGCCAGCAGCCAATACAGGGCGGGTGAAAAACTGTTTTTT.

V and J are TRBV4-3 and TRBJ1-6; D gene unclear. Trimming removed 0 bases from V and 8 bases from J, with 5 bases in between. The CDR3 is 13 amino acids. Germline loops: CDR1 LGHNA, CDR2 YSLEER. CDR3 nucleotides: TGCGCCAGCAGCCAAGATCTAGATTCACCCCTCCACTTT. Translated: CASSQDLDSPLHF.

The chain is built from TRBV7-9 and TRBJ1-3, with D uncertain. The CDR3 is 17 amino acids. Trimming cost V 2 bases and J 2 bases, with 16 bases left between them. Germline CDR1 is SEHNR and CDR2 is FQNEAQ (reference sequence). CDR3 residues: CASSLSAGLEAGNTIYF. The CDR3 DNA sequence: TGTGCCAGCAGCTTAAGCGCCGGATTAGAGGCTGGAAACACCATATATTTT.

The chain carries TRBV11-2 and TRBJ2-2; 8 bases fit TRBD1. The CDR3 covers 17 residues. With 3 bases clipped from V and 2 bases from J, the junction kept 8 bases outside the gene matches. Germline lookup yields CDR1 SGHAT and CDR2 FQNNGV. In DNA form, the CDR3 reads TGTGCCAGCAGCTTCCTGGCGGGGACAGGAAACACCGGGGAGCTGTTTTTT. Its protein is CASSFLAGTGNTGELFF.

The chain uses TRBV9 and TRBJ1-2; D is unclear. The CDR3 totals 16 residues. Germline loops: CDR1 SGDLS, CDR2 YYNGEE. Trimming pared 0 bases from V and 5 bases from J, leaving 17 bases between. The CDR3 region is CASSVDGRPGMYGYTF. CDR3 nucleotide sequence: TGTGCCAGCAGCGTAGATGGTAGGCCGGGGATGTATGGCTACACCTTC.

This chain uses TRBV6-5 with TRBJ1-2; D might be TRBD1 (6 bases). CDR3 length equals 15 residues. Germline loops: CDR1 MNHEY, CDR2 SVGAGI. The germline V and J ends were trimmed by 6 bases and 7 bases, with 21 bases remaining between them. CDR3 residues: CASRLTGSRMGGYTF. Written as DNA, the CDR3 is TGTGCCAGCAGACTAACAGGGAGTCGTATGGGTGGCTACACCTTC.

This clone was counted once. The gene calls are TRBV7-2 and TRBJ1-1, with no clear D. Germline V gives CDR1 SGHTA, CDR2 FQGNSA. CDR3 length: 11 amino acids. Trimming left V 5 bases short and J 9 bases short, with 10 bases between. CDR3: CASSPSFKAFF. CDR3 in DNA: TGTGCCAGCAGCCCCTCCTTTAAAGCTTTCTTT.